The 4 T cell receptor beta chains reported below all come from one sample, sequenced in a study of T-cell reconstitution after alpha-beta-depleted transplantation in children. Preparation of the TCRbeta library involved a method that used unique molecular identifiers. TCRdb used MiXCR to reprocess the PCR reads, holding one entry per CDR3 protein. Of roughly 100,000 distinct CDR3 sequences in the sample, less than 6% were seen once. The material was PBMCs, mostly from graft donor cells, obtained 60 days after TCRalphabeta/CD19-depleted stem cell transplant. These receptors were obtained from a female patient aged 2 to 10 who had a stem cell transplant for Fanconi anemia, so the T cells may come from the graft donor.

This clonotype turned up a few times. This chain joins TRBV5-1 and TRBJ2-5, with D possibly TRBD2 on 5 matching bases. Germline loops: CDR1 SGHRS, CDR2 YFSETQ. Deletions cut 0 bases from V and 0 bases from J, with 6 bases between. This CDR3 spans 14 amino acids. DNA of the CDR3: TGCGCCAGCAGCTTGGAGGGAGACCAAGAGACCCAGTACTTC. It is translated as CASSLEGDQETQYF. Full variable domain (remainder filled in from reference TRBV5-1 and TRBJ2-5): KAGVTQTPRYLIKTRGQQVTLSCSPISGHRSVSWYQQTPGQGLQFLFEYFSETQRNKGNFPGRFSGRQFSNSRSEMNVSTLELGDSALYLCASSLEGDQETQYFGPGTRLLVL.

This clonotype appeared many times. The J gene is TRBJ2-5, the V gene TRBV19; unclear D gene. Trimming shortened V by 0 bases and J by 2 bases, and 16 bases separated the two germline ends. The V gene's germline CDR1 is LNHDA and CDR2 SQIVND (reference sequence). The CDR3 has 17 residues. The CDR3 region is CASSIDHIVVRQETQYF. The CDR3 region has the DNA TGTGCCAGTAGTATAGATCACATCGTAGTCAGACAAGAGACCCAGTACTTC.

This clonotype was seen many times. The V and J genes are TRBV7-6 and TRBJ2-5; 8 bases fit TRBD1. The CDR3 is 14 amino acids. Germline V gene lookup returns CDR1 SGHVS and CDR2 FNYEAQ. V dropped 5 bases and J dropped 5; count of bases not matched to a gene: 7. The CDR3 nucleotides are TGTGCCAGCAGCCCAGGCCACAGGGGGGAGACCCAGTACTTC. It translates to CASSPGHRGETQYF.

This clonotype showed up many times. The genes are TRBV29-1 and TRBJ2-7; D uncertain. Germline V CDR1 and CDR2: SQVTM, ANQGSEA. Trimming removed 6 bases at V and 0 bases at J, with 9 bases between. The CDR3 contains 12 residues. DNA of the CDR3: TGCAGCGTCTACAAGAGCTCCTACGAGCAGTACTTC. It translates to CSVYKSSYEQYF.